The following is a T cell receptor beta chain sequence with its context. The sample belongs to a study of T-cell memory formation after mild COVID-19. TCRdb used MiXCR to reprocess the 5' RACE reads, holding one entry per CDR3 protein. In the table there are around 100,000 distinct CDR3 sequences, approximately 10% of which are singletons. CDR1 is SGHDN and CDR2 is FVKESK in the germline V gene. CDR3 length equals 16 residues. V was shortened by 3 bases and J by 1 base, with 14 bases between the two germline ends. The clonotype was recovered from a man in his late teens or twenties who had mild COVID-19 (a few samples of this study predate the infection). Cell type and time point are not known. Sequencing input: PBMCs or a T cell subset sorted from them (not recorded which). The chain carries TRBV14 and TRBJ2-3, with D possibly being TRBD2 (5 bases). CDR3 sequence: CASSHLSGRGTDTQYF. CDR3 in DNA: TGTGCCAGCAGCCACCTGAGCGGCCGGGGCACAGATACGCAGTATTTT.